Below, 30 T cell receptor beta chains from the same sample are listed, as sequenced in a study of CD8+CD57+ T cells in acquired aplastic anemia. Genomic DNA acted as the template from which TCR beta VDJ combination and CDR3 sequence profiling were carried out. MiXCR, applied by TCRdb to the reads, yields one record per CDR3 protein. The table has roughly 200,000 distinct CDR3 sequences, roughly 60% seen once. Only patients with CD8+CD57+ cell expansion on flow cytometry were chosen for sequencing. Material: sorted CD4+, CD8+, or CD8+CD57+ T cells (not recorded which) from PBMCs. The receptors here all came from a human donor with aplastic anemia.

The gene calls are TRBV2 and TRBJ2-3, with 10 positions matching TRBD1. In germline, CDR1 is SNHLY, CDR2 FYNNEI. The ends lost 5 bases at V and 5 bases at J; junction bases unmatched: 10. CDR3 length: 16 amino acids. The CDR3 protein is CASSFGTGVYLDTQYF. The CDR3 region has the DNA TGTGCCAGCAGTTTCGGGACAGGGGTCTACCTAGATACGCAGTATTTT. Filled out from reference TRBV2 and TRBJ2-3, the complete variable domain reads EPEVTQTPSHQVTQMGQEVILRCVPISNHLYFYWYRQILGQKVEFLVSFYNNEISEKSEIFDDQFSVERPDGSNFTLKIRSTKLEDSAMYFCASSFGTGVYLDTQYFGPGTRLTVL.

V and J are TRBV7-4 and TRBJ1-5; D is perhaps TRBD1 (6 bases). The CDR3 has 12 residues. V lost 4 bases and J 12 bases, leaving 13 bases between the germline ends. Germline-derived CDR1 and CDR2 are SGHVT and SQSDAQ. CDR3 nucleotide sequence: TGTGCCAGCAGCTCCCTTCGGGGACACCAGCATTTT. It specifies CASSSLRGHQHF. The entire variable domain, with the rest obtained from reference TRBV7-4 and TRBJ1-5, is as follows: GAGVSQSPRYKVAKRGRDVALRCDSISGHVTLYWYRQTLGQGSEVLTYSQSDAQRDKSGRPSGRFSAERPERSVSTLKIQRTEQGDSAVYLCASSSLRGHQHFGDGTRLSIL.

This clonotype occurred many times. The rearrangement uses TRBV6-1 and TRBJ2-5; D is ambiguous. Trimming removed 6 bases from V and 5 bases from J, with 19 bases in between. Germline assignment: CDR1 MNHNS and CDR2 SASEGT. The CDR3 runs to 15 residues. This chain's CDR3 is CASSDLKTYSETQYF. DNA of the CDR3: TGTGCCAGCAGCGACCTAAAAACGTATTCTGAGACCCAGTACTTC.

J is TRBJ1-5 and V is TRBV2; no clear D gene. The germline V gene encodes CDR1 SNHLY and CDR2 FYNNEI. Trimming took 3 bases from V and 1 from J, leaving 1 base between them. The CDR3 extends over 12 amino acids. CDR3 coding DNA: TGTGCCAGCAGTGACAGCAATCAGCCCCAGCATTTT. It is translated as CASSDSNQPQHF.

The rearrangement joins TRBV5-5 to TRBJ1-5; D possibly corresponds to TRBD1 (6 bases). Trimming took off 3 bases at V and 4 bases at J, with 8 bases between the two ends. This CDR3 is built from 13 residues. From germline, CDR1 is SGHKS and CDR2 YYEKEE (reference sequence). The CDR3 DNA reads TGTGCCAGCAGCTCGACAGGAAATCAGCCCCAGCATTTT. Amino acids: CASSSTGNQPQHF.

The CDR3 bases are TGCAGTGCTAGTCACGTTGGCTACACCTTC. It is translated as CSASHVGYTF. The chain combines TRBV20-1 with TRBJ1-2; D not resolved. This CDR3 has 10 amino acids. Trimming removed 3 bases from V and 7 bases from J, with 6 bases in between. Per germline, CDR1 DFQATT and CDR2 SNEGSKA (reference sequence).

The gene calls are TRBV2 and TRBJ1-6; D ambiguous. Per the germline V gene, CDR1 is SNHLY and CDR2 is FYNNEI. The germline V and J ends were trimmed by 4 bases and 9 bases, with 10 bases remaining between them. The CDR3 extends over 13 amino acids. In DNA, the CDR3 is TGTGCCAGCAGTGTATACACCGCTTCACCCCTCCACTTT. The encoded protein is CASSVYTASPLHF.

This chain links TRBV19 with TRBJ1-1, with a weak D call TRBD1 (5 bases). Trimming left V 3 bases short and J 5 bases short, with 16 bases between. CDR1 is LNHDA and CDR2 is SQIVND in the germline V gene (reference sequence). The CDR3 extends over 15 amino acids. As DNA, the CDR3 is TGTGCCAGTAGTATGAAGCCAGGGTCGAGGACTGAAGCTTTCTTT. Translating it yields CASSMKPGSRTEAFF.

The chain couples TRBV7-6 to TRBJ2-1, with D uncertain. The CDR3 extends over 17 amino acids. Germline lookup yields CDR1 SGHVS and CDR2 FNYEAQ. Trimming left V 1 base short and J 6 bases short, with 19 bases between. The chain's CDR3 is CASSLDLGRAHTNEQFF. The CDR3 region has the DNA TGTGCCAGCAGCTTAGATTTAGGGCGAGCTCATACCAATGAGCAGTTCTTC.

This clonotype appeared a few times. This sequence joins TRBV20-1 and TRBJ2-7; perhaps D is TRBD1 or TRBD2 (6 bases each). The ends were cut back, 3 bases at V and 3 bases at J, with 12 bases in the middle. The CDR3 is 13 residues long. The germline V gene encodes CDR1 DFQATT and CDR2 SNEGSKA (reference sequence). CDR3 DNA sequence: TGCAGTGCTAGCGGGGGCCGCGACTACGAGCAGTACTTC. Translating it yields CSASGGRDYEQYF.

This clonotype was detected only once. This rearrangement joins TRBV7-9 to TRBJ1-4, with 7 bases lining up with TRBD1. The V gene's germline CDR1 is SEHNR and CDR2 FQNEAQ (reference sequence). The CDR3 is made up of 14 amino acids. V lost 5 bases and J lost 8; bases outside the gene matches: 8. The CDR3 reads CASSRDRVGEKLFF. CDR3 DNA: TGTGCCAGCAGCCGAGACAGGGTGGGGGAAAAACTGTTTTTT.

CDR3 DNA sequence: TGTGCCAGCAGACCCGGACTGCACACCGGGGAGCTGTTTTTT. The encoded protein is CASRPGLHTGELFF. V gene TRBV12-3 or TRBV12-4 combines with J gene TRBJ2-2; possibly TRBD2 for D (5 bases). The CDR3 runs to 14 residues. V was cut by 6 bases and J by 3 bases, with 11 bases left in between.

The J gene is TRBJ1-4, the V gene TRBV15; possible D gene TRBD1, 5 bases. Germline CDR1 and CDR2: LNHNV and YYDKDF (reference sequence). Trimming took 1 base from V and 7 from J, leaving 13 bases between them. CDR3 length equals 15 residues. The CDR3 is CATSRVRGLGEKLFF. Here the CDR3 DNA reads TGTGCCACCAGCAGAGTACGGGGGTTAGGTGAAAAACTGTTTTTT.

The CDR3 reads CASSLNGGNNEQFF. The CDR3 DNA follows: TGTGCCAGCAGCTTAAATGGGGGCAACAATGAGCAGTTCTTC. The chain recombines TRBV7-9 with TRBJ2-1; TRBD1 is a possible D gene (6 bases). The CDR3 spans 14 residues. Trimming cost V 2 bases and J 5 bases, with 10 bases left between them. Germline CDR1 is SEHNR and CDR2 is FQNEAQ (reference sequence). The full variable domain, its missing parts supplied by reference TRBV7-9 and TRBJ2-1, is DTGVSQNPRHKITKRGQNVTFRCDPISEHNRLYWYRQTLGQGPEFLTYFQNEAQLEKSRLLSDRFSAERPKGSFSTLEIQRTEQGDSAMYLCASSLNGGNNEQFFGPGTRLTVL.

This chain links TRBV24-1 with TRBJ2-3, with D perhaps matching TRBD1 (6 bases). The CDR3 spans 16 residues. The germline V gene has CDR1 KGHDR and CDR2 SFDVKD. The ends were cut back, 0 bases at V and 2 bases at J, with 11 bases in the middle. In nucleotides, the CDR3 is TGTGCCACCAGTGATTTGAGAGGACAGACCACAGATACGCAGTATTTT. It is translated as CATSDLRGQTTDTQYF.

The chain employs TRBV10-3 and TRBJ1-1; TRBD1 is a possible D gene (5 bases). Trimming stripped 2 bases from V and 0 bases from J, with 10 bases between. The CDR3 consists of 15 residues. Germline V CDR1 and CDR2: ENHRY, SYGVKD. The CDR3, as DNA: TGTGCCATCAGTGAGACCGACAGAATGAACACTGAAGCTTTCTTT. It is translated as CAISETDRMNTEAFF.

This clonotype has a count of ten or more. The chain is built from TRBV27 and TRBJ1-5; D remains ambiguous. Per germline, CDR1 MNHEY and CDR2 SMNVEV (reference sequence). Trimming removed 3 bases from V and 4 bases from J, with 4 bases in between. There are 12 residues in the CDR3. CDR3 DNA: TGTGCCAGCAGTTTCTATAATCAGCCCCAGCATTTT. Encoded protein: CASSFYNQPQHF.

This chain connects TRBV20-1 to TRBJ1-1, with a weak D call TRBD1 (5 bases). The CDR3 sequence is 12 residues long. V lost 7 bases and J lost 4, with 13 bases in between. Germline CDR1 DFQATT, CDR2 SNEGSKA (reference sequence). The CDR3 DNA follows: TGCAGTGTCGCCCCAGGGAGCACTGAAGCTTTCTTT. Protein: CSVAPGSTEAFF.

This clonotype was recorded once. The genes are TRBV10-3 and TRBJ2-6, with 7 bases aligning to TRBD2. The length of the CDR3 is 14 residues. The germline CDR1 and CDR2 sequences are ENHRY and SYGVKD. With 7 bases clipped from V and 3 bases from J, the junction kept 3 bases outside the gene matches. Written as DNA, the CDR3 is TGTGCCATCACAGGGAGGGATGGGGCCAACGTCCTGACTTTC. It specifies CAITGRDGANVLTF.

This clonotype was seen only once. This chain uses TRBV10-3 with TRBJ2-2, with D uncertain. The ends were cut back, 0 bases at V and 2 bases at J, with 4 bases in the middle. The CDR3 loop spans 14 amino acids. Germline CDR1 is ENHRY and CDR2 is SYGVKD. CDR3 loop: CAISESSNTGELFF. In DNA form, the CDR3 reads TGTGCCATCAGTGAGTCGAGCAACACCGGGGAGCTGTTTTTT.

This chain uses TRBV5-1 with TRBJ1-1, with D perhaps TRBD1 (6 bases). The CDR3 sequence is 16 residues long. Germline loops: CDR1 SGHRS, CDR2 YFSETQ. Trimming stripped 0 bases from V and 0 bases from J, with 12 bases between. The CDR3 loop reads CASSLAQGHMNTEAFF. The CDR3, as DNA: TGCGCCAGCAGCTTGGCGCAGGGGCACATGAACACTGAAGCTTTCTTT.

The chain couples TRBV7-9 to TRBJ2-7, with D possibly being TRBD1 or TRBD2 (6 bases each). Germline assignment: CDR1 SEHNR and CDR2 FQNEAQ (reference sequence). V was pared by 5 bases and J by 3 bases, with 14 bases between. This CDR3 contains 14 residues. The CDR3 loop is CASSPTGGRYEQYF. In DNA, the CDR3 is TGTGCCAGCAGCCCTACCGGGGGCCGCTACGAGCAGTACTTC.

To note about this clonotype: A read error may explain this, as a much larger clone is one base away. The V call is TRBV9, the J call TRBJ1-1, with 7 bases matching TRBD1. From germline, CDR1 is SGDLS and CDR2 YYNGEE. CDR3 length equals 13 residues. The CDR3 DNA is TGTGCCTGCAGCCCAAGAACAGGGGAGGAAGCTTTCTTT. Residues: CACSPRTGEEAFF.

J is TRBJ1-2 and V is TRBV9; the D is unclear. This CDR3 is 16 amino acids long. V shed 0 bases and J shed 1 base, with 13 bases lying between them. Germline V gene data show CDR1 as SGDLS and CDR2 as YYNGEE. CDR3 residues: CASSVVLGRSNYGYTF. The DNA of the CDR3 is TGTGCCAGCAGCGTAGTGCTCGGCAGGAGTAACTATGGCTACACCTTC.

The gene calls are TRBV5-1 and TRBJ2-3; D may be TRBD2 (5 bases). CDR1 and CDR2 from the germline V gene are SGHRS and YFSETQ. V lost 3 bases, J lost 6 bases, and 17 bases lay in between. The CDR3 contains 15 residues. CDR3 nucleotides: TGCGCCAGCAGCTCTCGGGGAAGGCCCTTGGATACGCAGTATTTT. Its protein product is CASSSRGRPLDTQYF.

This clonotype has at least ten counts. CDR3 residues: CASSPRGGGPLEQYF. For the CDR3, the DNA is TGTGCCAGCAGCCCCCGGGGAGGGGGGCCACTCGAGCAGTACTTC. The gene calls are TRBV7-9 and TRBJ2-7; D perhaps matches TRBD2 (7 bases). The CDR3 covers 15 residues. CDR1 is SEHNR, CDR2 FQNEAQ, per germline (reference sequence). Trimming left V 5 bases short and J 6 bases short, with 20 bases between.

Of note for this clonotype: One base away lies a much larger clone, so this may be a sequencing read error. The chain carries TRBV7-9 and TRBJ1-6; D perhaps matches TRBD1 (6 bases). The CDR3 totals 15 residues. From germline, CDR1 is SEHNR and CDR2 FQNEAQ (reference sequence). The CDR3 bases are TGTGCCTGCAGCTCCCAGACAGGTTGGGATTCACCCCTCCACTTT. Translation gives CACSSQTGWDSPLHF.

This clonotype was detected only a few times. The gene calls are TRBV24-1 and TRBJ1-1; 7 bases match TRBD1. CDR1 is KGHDR and CDR2 is SFDVKD in the germline V gene. Germline trimming cut 3 bases from V and 10 bases from J; bases unmatched to any gene: 4. The CDR3 runs to 12 residues. CDR3 nucleotide sequence: TGTGCCACCAGTGATGAGACAGGGTTAGCTTTCTTT. Its translation is CATSDETGLAFF.

V and J are TRBV20-1 and TRBJ2-5; D remains unclear. V lost 3 bases, J lost 5 bases, and 10 bases lay in between. The CDR3 contains 12 residues. The germline V gene has CDR1 DFQATT and CDR2 SNEGSKA (reference sequence). The CDR3 nucleotides are TGCAGTGCTAGTCCCCTCTTGGAGACCCAGTACTTC. Protein: CSASPLLETQYF.

This clonotype came up a few times. The V and J genes are TRBV12-3 or TRBV12-4 and TRBJ2-7, with TRBD2 matching 10 bases. With 8 bases clipped from V and 2 bases from J, the junction kept 6 bases outside the gene matches. The CDR3 totals 14 residues. The DNA of the CDR3 is TGTGCCAGCCGAGGGCTAGCGGGGGCCTACGAGCAGTACTTC. It is translated as CASRGLAGAYEQYF.